A single sample is the source of the 3 T cell receptor beta chains below, sequenced in a study of blood T cells in healthy people across ages. Primers used in a second PCR of about 7 to 12 cycles were a sample-barcoded 5' primer and a J-beta primer mix. Each CDR3 protein gets one entry after TCRdb re-called the 5' RACE reads with MiXCR. The sample consists of 600,000 to 1,000,000 distinct CDR3 sequences, 55% to 75% of them appearing once. The specimen sequenced was blood. The source is a man in his thirties or forties in good health.

This clonotype was seen more than once but under ten times. In DNA, the CDR3 is TGTGCCACCAGCAGAGACTCGACATCGGCCTGGGGCGAGCAGTACTTC. Amino acid sequence: CATSRDSTSAWGEQYF. The rearrangement links TRBV15 to TRBJ2-7; D not resolved. Germline lookup yields CDR1 LNHNV and CDR2 YYDKDF (reference sequence). This CDR3 has 16 residues. Deletions cut 0 bases from V and 6 bases from J, with 18 bases between. The entire variable domain, with the rest obtained from reference TRBV15 and TRBJ2-7, is as follows: DAMVIQNPRYQVTQFGKPVTLSCSQTLNHNVMYWYQQKSSQAPKLLFHYYDKDFNNEADTPDNFQSRRPNTSFCFLDIRSPGLGDTAMYLCATSRDSTSAWGEQYFGPGTRLTVT.

The V gene is TRBV7-2, the J gene TRBJ2-1; TRBD2 aligns across 13 bases. CDR3 size: 18 residues. V lost 2 bases, J lost 4 bases, and 8 bases stayed unmatched. Germline V gene sequence: CDR1 SGHTA, CDR2 FQGNSA. The CDR3 bases are TGTGCCAGCAGCTTAACTAGCGGGGGGGCCGGGGGTTACAATGAGCAGTTCTTC. As protein: CASSLTSGGAGGYNEQFF. Looking up the rest from reference TRBV7-2 and TRBJ2-1 gives the full variable domain: GAGVSQSPSNKVTEKGKDVELRCDPISGHTALYWYRQSLGQGLEFLIYFQGNSAPDKSGLPSDRFSAERTGGSVSTLTIQRTQQEDSAVYLCASSLTSGGAGGYNEQFFGPGTRLTVL.

The chain uses TRBV6-1 and TRBJ2-3; D is tentatively TRBD1 or TRBD2 (7 bases each). V lost 3 bases and J 1 base, leaving 17 bases between the germline ends. The CDR3 contains 17 residues. Germline assignment: CDR1 MNHNS and CDR2 SASEGT. CDR3 coding DNA: TGTGCCAGCAGTGACTGGGAGGGGGCAGGGGGCACAGATACGCAGTATTTT. Amino acids: CASSDWEGAGGTDTQYF.